The 15 T cell receptor beta chains below were found in one sample sequenced in a study of CD8 T cells in ankylosing spondylitis. Study conclusions and caveats: Ankylosing spondylitis blood seemed to carry a telltale TCR beta motif made of about 8 highly homologous variants.

From the 5' RACE reads, TCRdb called clonotypes with MiXCR, one entry per CDR3 protein. The sample carries about 440,000 distinct CDR3 sequences, roughly 18% recorded once. What these receptors recognize is not known. Specimen: blood, either unsorted or a sorted T cell fraction (not recorded which). All receptors come from a male donor with ankylosing spondylitis.

The chain is built from TRBV7-2 and TRBJ2-7; a weak D match, TRBD2 (5 bases). The CDR3 totals 14 residues. Germline V CDR1 and CDR2: SGHTA, FQGNSA. Trimming left V 2 bases short and J 2 bases short, with 10 bases between. The CDR3 loop reads CASSLRGYPYEQYF. The CDR3 nucleotides read TGTGCCAGCAGCTTACGGGGTTACCCCTACGAGCAGTACTTC.

The chain combines TRBV7-8 with TRBJ2-3; TRBD2 aligns across 9 bases. Germline-derived CDR1 and CDR2 are SGHVS and FQNEAQ. The CDR3 loop spans 16 amino acids. J gave up 5 bases and V 2 bases, and 8 bases lay outside the gene matches. The CDR3 reads CASSLRAGGPGDTQYF. The DNA for the CDR3 is TGTGCCAGCAGCTTAAGGGCGGGGGGGCCCGGAGATACGCAGTATTTT.

This chain links TRBV18 with TRBJ1-5; TRBD1 is a possible D gene (5 bases). V was clipped by 1 base and J by 1 base, with 8 bases between them. Per germline, CDR1 KGHSH and CDR2 LQKENI. The CDR3 has 15 amino acids. CDR3 coding DNA: TGTGCCAGCTCACCACAGACAGCGAGCAATCAGCCCCAGCATTTT. This sequence encodes CASSPQTASNQPQHF.

The table lists this clonotype with a few counts. The V gene is TRBV6-5, the J gene TRBJ2-1; 14 nucleotides align to TRBD2. J was trimmed by 0 bases and V by 4 bases; bases with no gene match: 8. The germline V gene has CDR1 MNHEY and CDR2 SVGAGI. The CDR3 has 19 amino acids. The CDR3, as DNA: TGTGCCAGCAGTTTGGGGACTAGCGGGGGCTGGAGCTCCTACAATGAGCAGTTCTTC. Amino acids: CASSLGTSGGWSSYNEQFF.

This clonotype came up a few times. This sequence joins TRBV6-1 and TRBJ2-1; D not certain. Trimming removed 4 bases at V and 10 bases at J, with 8 bases between. CDR1 is MNHNS and CDR2 is SASEGT in the germline V gene. CDR3 size: 11 residues. The DNA for the CDR3 is TGTGCCAGCAGTGGGGGAATGGAGCAGTTCTTC. Translation gives CASSGGMEQFF.

A few counts support this clonotype. The chain is built from TRBV5-1 and TRBJ2-5; D might be TRBD1 (6 bases). This CDR3 region has 12 residues. Between the trimmed V and J ends, which lost 8 bases and 2 bases, there was a span of 10 bases. Germline V gene sequence: CDR1 SGHRS, CDR2 YFSETQ. DNA of the CDR3: TGCGCCAGTCACAGGGAGCAAGAGACCCAGTACTTC. Translating gives CASHREQETQYF.

V and J are TRBV20-1 and TRBJ2-7, with unresolved D. The CDR3 is 15 amino acids. With 3 bases removed from V and 3 bases from J, the gap between germline ends came to 18 bases. The germline V gene has CDR1 DFQATT and CDR2 SNEGSKA (reference sequence). In DNA, the CDR3 is TGCAGTGCTAGGGCAGGCCGTTATCCCGACTACGAGCAGTACTTC. This codes for CSARAGRYPDYEQYF.

This clonotype was observed a handful of times. The chain joins TRBV7-3 to TRBJ1-1; the D is unclear. The V and J ends lost 5 bases and 3 bases respectively, with 10 bases between them. Per germline, CDR1 SGHTA and CDR2 FQGTGA. This CDR3 has 13 amino acids. The CDR3 loop is CASSRELYTEAFF. The DNA for the CDR3 is TGTGCCAGCAGCCGGGAACTTTACACTGAAGCTTTCTTT.

This sequence joins TRBV29-1 and TRBJ2-4; 10 bases match TRBD2. V was pared by 4 bases and J by 7 bases, with 4 bases of the junction left unmatched. The length of the CDR3 is 13 residues. Germline-derived CDR1 and CDR2 are SQVTM and ANQGSEA. CDR3 DNA: TGCAGCGTTGTACTAGCGGGAAGGAACATTCAGTACTTC. Encoded protein: CSVVLAGRNIQYF.

The rearrangement links TRBV6-5 to TRBJ2-7; 9 nucleotides align to TRBD2. V lost 2 bases, J lost 0 bases, and 11 bases stayed unmatched. CDR1 and CDR2 (germline): MNHEY, SVGAGI. The CDR3 runs to 18 residues. This CDR3 reads CASSYGGREGQSSYEQYF. The CDR3, as DNA: TGTGCCAGCAGTTACGGGGGGCGGGAGGGCCAGAGCTCCTACGAGCAGTACTTC.

This clonotype was seen more than once but under ten times. This sequence may be a read error, since a much larger clone differs from it by one base. The V and J genes are TRBV20-1 and TRBJ1-5; D may be TRBD1 (6 bases). The germline CDR1 and CDR2 sequences are DFQATT and SNEGSKA (reference sequence). Trimming pared 5 bases from V and 4 bases from J, leaving 9 bases between. This CDR3 region has 12 residues. The CDR3: CSAEGENQPQHF. In nucleotides, the CDR3 is TGCAGTGCTGAGGGGGAGAATCAGCCCCAGCATTTT.

This clonotype has more than one count but fewer than ten. The chain has TRBV5-6 and TRBJ2-5; possibly TRBD2 for D (5 bases). Trimming cost V 6 bases and J 1 base, with 13 bases left between them. Germline assignment: CDR1 SGHDT and CDR2 YYEEEE. The CDR3 loop spans 14 amino acids. The CDR3 nucleotides are TGTGCCAGCACCCACCGGGATCTCCAAGAGACCCAGTACTTC. Translating it yields CASTHRDLQETQYF.

This clonotype was seen only a few times. The V call is TRBV6-5, the J call TRBJ2-1; TRBD2 agrees at 7 bases. V trimming: 2 bases; J trimming: 0 bases; junction bases outside the gene matches: 10. The CDR3 covers 18 residues. CDR1 is MNHEY and CDR2 is SVGAGI in the germline V gene. The CDR3 DNA follows: TGTGCCAGCAGTTACGCTCGTTCTGGCGGGGGCTCCTACAATGAGCAGTTCTTC. As protein: CASSYARSGGGSYNEQFF.

This clonotype was counted at least ten times. The chain carries TRBV20-1 and TRBJ2-1; D gene unclear. CDR1 is DFQATT, CDR2 SNEGSKA, per germline (reference sequence). This CDR3 is 15 amino acids long. V lost 5 bases to trimming and J lost 9 bases, with 23 bases between them. The CDR3 coding sequence is TGCAGTGCTCGCCCCCTGATCCCTCAAACCGGTGAGCAGTTCTTC. Translating gives CSARPLIPQTGEQFF.

V gene TRBV5-1 combines with J gene TRBJ2-1; 14 bases are a match to TRBD2. Germline CDR1 SGHRS, CDR2 YFSETQ. After removal of 0 bases from V and 7 bases from J, the junction contained 12 bases not matched to a gene. The CDR3 contains 19 residues. CDR3 sequence: CASSLGTGTSGRRLNEQFF. The CDR3 region has the DNA TGCGCCAGCAGCTTGGGGACTGGGACTAGCGGGAGAAGATTGAATGAGCAGTTCTTC.